What follows describes a single T cell receptor beta chain. This record belongs to a study of cytomegalovirus exposure and HLA in healthy donors. The CDR3 length is 12 residues. The germline CDR1 and CDR2 sequences are LNHDA and SQIVND (reference sequence). V gave up 11 bases and J gave up 7 bases, with 17 bases separating them. The study ran its PCR with 60 Vbeta and 13 Jbeta primers. TCRdb's table, derived via immunoSEQ multiplex PCR, lists solely in-frame clones and lacks some. The data show about 140,000 clones, about 80% seen once. The sequence came from a woman in her thirties or forties in good health and CMV-seronegative. The sample comprised PBMCs. The chain has TRBV19 and TRBJ1-1; TRBD1 is a possible D gene (5 bases). CDR3 DNA sequence: TGTGCCTCTTGGACATTCCAAGGTGAAGCTTTCTTT. It yields the protein CASWTFQGEAFF.